This paragraph reports one T cell receptor (beta chain). Its antigen remains unknown. The entry originates in a study of cytomegalovirus exposure and HLA in healthy donors. Study details: Unique TCRs from HLA-typed donors, 70 million to 100 million of them, were held in an early data release.

Findings and caveats of the study: There were three CMV-associated chains whose specificity for CMV antigens was confirmed in vitro. There was a cluster of highly shared sequence variants that was likely a sequencing artifact.

CDR3 length equals 15 residues. The ends lost 5 bases at V and 5 bases at J; junction bases unmatched: 9. CDR1 SGHTA and CDR2 FQGNSA come from the germline V gene. PCR amplification relied on 60 Vbeta primers (plus 13 Jbeta primers). Under the authors' procedure: The count from a later analysis was some 76 million unique TCR beta chains, 9 million to 12 million of them shared. TCRdb keeps only in-frame clones here, not all; method: immunoSEQ multiplex PCR. Clonal size and the V and J genes are those of that table, whereas D and trimming came from the DNA. Among about 170,000 clones, roughly 85% were seen once, and the ten largest hold approximately 2%.

The chain carries TRBV7-2 and TRBJ1-2; TRBD1 matches at 9 bases. The specimen sequenced was PBMCs. The TCR was taken from a man aged 18 to 30 in good health and CMV-seropositive. CDR3 in amino acids: CASSPTGQGLYGYTF. The CDR3, as DNA: TGTGCCAGCAGCCCTACGGGACAGGGATTATATGGCTACACCTTC.